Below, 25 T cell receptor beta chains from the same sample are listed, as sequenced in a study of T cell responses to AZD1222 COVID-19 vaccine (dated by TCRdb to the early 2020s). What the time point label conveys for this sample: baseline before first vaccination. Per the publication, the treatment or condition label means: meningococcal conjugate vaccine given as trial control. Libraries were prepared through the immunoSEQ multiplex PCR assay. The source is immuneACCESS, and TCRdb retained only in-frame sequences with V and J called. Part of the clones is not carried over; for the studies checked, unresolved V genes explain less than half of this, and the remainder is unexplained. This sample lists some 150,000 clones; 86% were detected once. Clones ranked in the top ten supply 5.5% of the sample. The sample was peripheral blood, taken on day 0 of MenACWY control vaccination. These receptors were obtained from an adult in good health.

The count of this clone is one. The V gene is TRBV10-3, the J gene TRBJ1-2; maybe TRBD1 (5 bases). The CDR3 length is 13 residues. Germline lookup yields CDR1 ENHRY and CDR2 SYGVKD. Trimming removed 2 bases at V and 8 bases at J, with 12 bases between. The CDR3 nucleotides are TGTGCCATCAGTGAGAGGACAAACGACGGCTACACCTTC. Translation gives CAISERTNDGYTF.

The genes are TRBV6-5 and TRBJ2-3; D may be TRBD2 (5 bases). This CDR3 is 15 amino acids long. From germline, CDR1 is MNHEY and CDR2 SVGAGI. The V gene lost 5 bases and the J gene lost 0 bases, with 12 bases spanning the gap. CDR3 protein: CASSPREYSTDTQYF. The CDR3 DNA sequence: TGTGCCAGCAGTCCCCGGGAATATAGCACAGATACGCAGTATTTT.

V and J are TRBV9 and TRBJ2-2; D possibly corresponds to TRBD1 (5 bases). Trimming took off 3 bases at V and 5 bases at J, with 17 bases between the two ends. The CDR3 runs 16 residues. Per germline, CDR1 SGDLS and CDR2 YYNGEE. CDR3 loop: CASSGYDRSHTGELFF. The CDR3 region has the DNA TGTGCCAGCAGCGGGTATGACAGAAGCCATACCGGGGAGCTGTTTTTT.

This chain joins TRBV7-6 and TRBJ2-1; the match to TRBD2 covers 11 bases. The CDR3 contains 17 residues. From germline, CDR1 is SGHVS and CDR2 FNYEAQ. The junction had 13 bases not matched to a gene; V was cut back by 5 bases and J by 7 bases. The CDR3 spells CASSDRGSGGARNEQFF. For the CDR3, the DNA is TGTGCCAGCAGCGACCGGGGTAGCGGGGGGGCTAGGAATGAGCAGTTCTTC.

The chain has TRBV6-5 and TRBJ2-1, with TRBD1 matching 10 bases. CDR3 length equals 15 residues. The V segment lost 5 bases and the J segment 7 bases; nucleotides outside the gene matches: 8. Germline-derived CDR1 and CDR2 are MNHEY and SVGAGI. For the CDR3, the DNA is TGTGCCAGCAGTCAACCGGGACAGGGGATAAATGAGCAGTTCTTC. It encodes CASSQPGQGINEQFF.

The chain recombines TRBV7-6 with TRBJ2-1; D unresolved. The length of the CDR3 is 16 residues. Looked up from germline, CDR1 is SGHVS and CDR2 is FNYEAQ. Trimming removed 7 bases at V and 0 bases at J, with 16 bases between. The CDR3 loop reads CASTESGLVSYNEQFF. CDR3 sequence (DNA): TGTGCCAGCACCGAATCAGGTTTAGTCTCCTACAATGAGCAGTTCTTC. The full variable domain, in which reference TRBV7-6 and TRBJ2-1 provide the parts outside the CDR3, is GAGVSQSPRYKVTKRGQDVALRCDPISGHVSLYWYRQALGQGPEFLTYFNYEAQQDKSGLPNDRFSAERPEGSISTLTIQRTEQRDSAMYRCASTESGLVSYNEQFFGPGTRLTVL.

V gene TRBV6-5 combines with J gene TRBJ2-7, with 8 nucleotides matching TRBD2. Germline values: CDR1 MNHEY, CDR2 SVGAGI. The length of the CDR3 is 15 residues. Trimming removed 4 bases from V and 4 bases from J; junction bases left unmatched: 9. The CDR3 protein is CASSSPSGGLYEQYV. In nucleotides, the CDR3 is TGTGCCAGCAGTTCCCCCTCGGGGGGGCTGTACGAGCAGTACGTC.

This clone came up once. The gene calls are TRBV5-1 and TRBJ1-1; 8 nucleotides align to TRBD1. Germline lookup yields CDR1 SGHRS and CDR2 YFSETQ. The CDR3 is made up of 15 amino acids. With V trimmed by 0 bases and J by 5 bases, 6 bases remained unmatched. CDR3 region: CASSLDGQGVTEAFF. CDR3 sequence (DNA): TGCGCCAGCAGCTTGGATGGACAGGGAGTTACTGAAGCTTTCTTT.

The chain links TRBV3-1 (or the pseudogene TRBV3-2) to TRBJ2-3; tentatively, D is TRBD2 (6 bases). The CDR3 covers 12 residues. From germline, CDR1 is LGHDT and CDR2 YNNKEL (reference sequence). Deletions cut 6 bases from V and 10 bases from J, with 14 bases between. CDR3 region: CASSPTSQAQYF. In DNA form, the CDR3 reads TGTGCCAGCAGTCCGACTAGTCAAGCGCAGTATTTT.

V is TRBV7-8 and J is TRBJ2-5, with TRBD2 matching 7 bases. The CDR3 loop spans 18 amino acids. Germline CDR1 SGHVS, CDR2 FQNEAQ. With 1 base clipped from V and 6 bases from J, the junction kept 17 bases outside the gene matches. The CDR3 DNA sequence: TGTGCCAGCAGCTTAGTAAGGCTAGCGGTCCAAGGTGGTAAGACCCAGTACTTC. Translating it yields CASSLVRLAVQGGKTQYF. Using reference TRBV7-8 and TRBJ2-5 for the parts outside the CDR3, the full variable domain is GAGVSQSPRYKVAKRGQDVALRCDPISGHVSLFWYQQALGQGPEFLTYFQNEAQLDKSGLPSDRFFAERPEGSVSTLKIQRTQQEDSAVYLCASSLVRLAVQGGKTQYFGPGTRLLVL.

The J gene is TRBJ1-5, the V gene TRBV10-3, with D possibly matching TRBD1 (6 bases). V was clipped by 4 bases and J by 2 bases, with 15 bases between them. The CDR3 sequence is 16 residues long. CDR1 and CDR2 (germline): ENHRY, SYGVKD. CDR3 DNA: TGTGCCATCAGTGCTGGTGGGGGGCAAGGCAATCAGCCCCAGCATTTT. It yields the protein CAISAGGGQGNQPQHF.

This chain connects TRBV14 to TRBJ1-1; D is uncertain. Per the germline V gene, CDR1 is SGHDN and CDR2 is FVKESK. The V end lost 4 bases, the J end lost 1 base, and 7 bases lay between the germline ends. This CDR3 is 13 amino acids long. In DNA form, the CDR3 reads TGTGCCAGCAGCCGGGGAGGGAACACTGAAGCTTTCTTT. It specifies CASSRGGNTEAFF. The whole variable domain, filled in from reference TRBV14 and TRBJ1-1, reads EAGVTQFPSHSVIEKGQTVTLRCDPISGHDNLYWYRRVMGKEIKFLLHFVKESKQDESGMPNNRFLAERTGGTYSTLKVQPAELEDSGVYFCASSRGGNTEAFFGQGTRLTVV.

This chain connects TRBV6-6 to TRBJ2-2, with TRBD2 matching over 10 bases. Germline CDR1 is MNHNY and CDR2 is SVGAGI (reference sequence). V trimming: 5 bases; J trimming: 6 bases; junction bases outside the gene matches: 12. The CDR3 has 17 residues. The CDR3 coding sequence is TGTGCCAGCAGTCAGACTAGCGGGCGATTAATGGCCGGGGAGCTGTTTTTT. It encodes CASSQTSGRLMAGELFF.

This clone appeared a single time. This CDR3 is CASSRLGNQPQHF. The DNA for the CDR3 is TGTGCCAGCAGCCGACTCGGGAATCAGCCCCAGCATTTT. V and J are TRBV7-2 and TRBJ1-5; D is uncertain. Trimming cost V 5 bases and J 4 bases, with 9 bases left between them. The CDR3 sequence is 13 residues long. Per germline, CDR1 SGHTA and CDR2 FQGNSA.

CDR3 residues: CSVRGDYGYTF. CDR3 DNA: TGCAGCGTTAGGGGAGACTATGGCTACACCTTC. This chain joins TRBV29-1 and TRBJ1-2; weak D call: TRBD1 (5 bases). V was cut by 5 bases and J by 3 bases, with 7 bases left in between. Germline CDR1 reads SQVTM; CDR2 reads ANQGSEA. CDR3 length: 11 residues.

CDR3 residues: CASSLGTSSSYEQYV. The DNA of the CDR3 is TGTGCCAGCAGCTTGGGGACGAGTAGCTCCTACGAGCAGTACGTC. The chain recombines TRBV5-4 with TRBJ2-7; no clear D gene. The CDR3 consists of 15 residues. CDR1 SGHNT and CDR2 YYREEE come from the germline V gene (reference sequence). Trimming took 0 bases from V and 0 from J, leaving 10 bases between them.

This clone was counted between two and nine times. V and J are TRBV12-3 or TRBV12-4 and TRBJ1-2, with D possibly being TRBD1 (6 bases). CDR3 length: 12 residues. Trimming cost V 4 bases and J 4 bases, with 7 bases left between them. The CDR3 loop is CASSSGVYGYTF. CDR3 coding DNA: TGTGCCAGCAGTTCAGGGGTCTATGGCTACACCTTC.

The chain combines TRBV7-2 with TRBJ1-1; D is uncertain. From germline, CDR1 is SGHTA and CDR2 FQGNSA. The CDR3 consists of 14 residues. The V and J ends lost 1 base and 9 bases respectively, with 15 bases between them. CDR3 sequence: CASSLVVRKSQAFF. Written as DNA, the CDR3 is TGTGCCAGCAGCTTAGTTGTGAGAAAAAGCCAAGCTTTCTTT. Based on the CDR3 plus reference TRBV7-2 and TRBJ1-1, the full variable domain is GAGVSQSPSNKVTEKGKDVELRCDPISGHTALYWYRQSLGQGLEFLIYFQGNSAPDKSGLPSDRFSAERTGGSVSTLTIQRTQQEDSAVYLCASSLVVRKSQAFFGQGTRLTVV.

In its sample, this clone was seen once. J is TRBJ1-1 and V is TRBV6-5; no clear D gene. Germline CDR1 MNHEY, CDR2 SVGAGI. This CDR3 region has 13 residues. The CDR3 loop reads CGIHKGLNTEAFF. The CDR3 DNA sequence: TGTGGGATTCACAAGGGTCTGAACACTGAAGCTTTCTTT.

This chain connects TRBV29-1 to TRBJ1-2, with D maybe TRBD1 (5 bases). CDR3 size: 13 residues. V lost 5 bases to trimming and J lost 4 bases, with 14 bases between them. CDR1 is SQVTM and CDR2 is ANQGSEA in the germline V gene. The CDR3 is CSVIDREIYGYTF. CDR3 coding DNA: TGCAGCGTTATTGACAGAGAAATCTATGGCTACACCTTC.

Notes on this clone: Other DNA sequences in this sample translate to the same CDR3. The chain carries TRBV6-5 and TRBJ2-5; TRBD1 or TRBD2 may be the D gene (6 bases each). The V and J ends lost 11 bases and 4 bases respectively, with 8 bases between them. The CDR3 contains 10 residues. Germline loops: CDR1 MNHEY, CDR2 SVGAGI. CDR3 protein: CAGGRETQYF. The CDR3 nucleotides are TGTGCCGGGGGGCGAGAGACCCAGTACTTC.

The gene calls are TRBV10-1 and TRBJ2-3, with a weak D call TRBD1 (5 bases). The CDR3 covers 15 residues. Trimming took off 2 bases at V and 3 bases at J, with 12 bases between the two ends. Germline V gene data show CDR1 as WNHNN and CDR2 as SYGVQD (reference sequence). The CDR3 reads CASSEVGLATDTQYF. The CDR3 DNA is TGCGCCAGCAGTGAGGTGGGGCTTGCGACAGATACGCAGTATTTT.

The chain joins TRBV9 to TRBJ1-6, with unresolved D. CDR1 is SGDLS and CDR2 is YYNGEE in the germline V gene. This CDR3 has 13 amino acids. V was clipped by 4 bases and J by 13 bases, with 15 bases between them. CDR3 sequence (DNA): TGTGCCAGCAGCCCGCCAAGTGGGGTCCCCCTCCACTTT. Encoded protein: CASSPPSGVPLHF. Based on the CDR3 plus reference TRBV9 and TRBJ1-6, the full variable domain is DSGVTQTPKHLITATGQRVTLRCSPRSGDLSVYWYQQSLDQGLQFLIQYYNGEERAKGNILERFSAQQFPDLHSELNLSSLELGDSALYFCASSPPSGVPLHFGNGTRLTVT.

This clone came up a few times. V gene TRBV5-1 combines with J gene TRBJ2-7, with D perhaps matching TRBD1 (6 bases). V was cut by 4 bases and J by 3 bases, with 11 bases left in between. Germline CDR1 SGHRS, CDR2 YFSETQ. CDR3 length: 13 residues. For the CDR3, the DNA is TGCGCCAGCAGCAGGGACATTCTCTACGAGCAGTACTTC. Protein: CASSRDILYEQYF.

Here the CDR3 DNA reads TGTGCCAGCAGCAGGGGGGTACGCACAGATACGCAGTATTTT. It specifies CASSRGVRTDTQYF. The genes are TRBV11-3 and TRBJ2-3; D assignment may be TRBD1 or TRBD2 (6 bases each). This CDR3 has 14 amino acids. V was clipped by 5 bases and J by 1 base, with 10 bases between them. The germline V gene has CDR1 SGHNT and CDR2 YENEEA.